This T cell receptor beta chain is drawn from a study of cytomegalovirus exposure and HLA in healthy donors. Use of 60 Vbeta and 13 Jbeta primers characterized the PCR. The method was immunoSEQ multiplex PCR; TCRdb's version includes in-frame clones alone and lacks a portion of them. The sample contains 130,000 or so clones, roughly 80% of which appear only once. The CDR3 extends over 11 amino acids. Trimming took 7 bases from V and 4 from J, leaving 7 bases between them. The germline CDR1 and CDR2 sequences are MNHNS and SASEGT. About this clone itself: Antigen specificity is unknown.

Study observations and caveats: In an earlier analysis, most TCR beta V segments were productive about 87% or about 30% of the time. In a later analysis, at a false discovery rate of 0.05, under 20,000 TCR beta sequences matched HLA alleles. The authors later found most CMV-associated TCR beta chains appeared HLA-restricted. V- and J-gene trimming in TCR beta was tied to a missense DCLRE1C variant by an analysis performed later.

This sequence originates from a man aged 45-65 years in good health and CMV-seronegative. The sequenced material came from PBMCs. The chain links TRBV6-1 to TRBJ1-2; TRBD1 is a possible D gene (5 bases). CDR3 sequence reads: CASNGGYGYTF. CDR3 nucleotides: TGTGCCAGCAACGGGGGCTATGGCTACACCTTC.